This TCR beta chain stems from a study of blood T cells in healthy people across ages. The authors ran a second PCR of 7 to 11 cycles using a sample-barcoded 5' primer and a J-beta primer mix. TCRdb re-derived calls from the 5' RACE reads in MiXCR, one entry per CDR3 protein. The profile shows 730,000 or so distinct CDR3 sequences, approximately 39% of them singletons. This clonotype was counted a few times. The CDR3 runs to 14 residues. V trimming: 7 bases; J trimming: 4 bases; junction bases outside the gene matches: 7. The germline V gene has CDR1 MNHNS and CDR2 SASEGT. Specimen: blood. This clonotype was sampled from an older woman in good health. The rearrangement links TRBV6-1 to TRBJ2-5; 9 bases are shared with TRBD2. The CDR3 DNA follows: TGTGCCAGCAAGACCGGGACTAGCATAGAGACCCAGTACTTC. It translates to CASKTGTSIETQYF.